What follows is one T cell receptor beta chain and its context. V gave up 6 bases and J gave up 2 bases; unmatched junction bases: 7. Germline V CDR1 and CDR2: SNHLY, FYNNEI. This CDR3 contains 16 residues. The data derive from a study of shared clonotypes between healthy human individuals. Study information: Each donor's CD8 memory used one plate, CD8 naive two, each CD4 subset three.

Deep-level settings were used for running the assay. Using immunoSEQ multiplex PCR, the repertoire was profiled, and TCRdb retains in-frame clones only, with some absent. The sample has about 2.1 million clones, around 93% seen once. CD45RO-negative cells were positively selected for CCR7, leaving out terminally differentiated effector memory CD45RA+ cells. This receptor was obtained from a man aged 18 to 30 in good health. Some clones in this sample may be carry-over from other donors' samples. This chain connects TRBV2 to TRBJ1-1; 12 nucleotides agree with TRBD1. The sequenced sample consisted of naive CD8+ T cells from PBMCs. CDR3 sequence reads: CASRGTGGAYNTEAFF. The CDR3 DNA reads as TGTGCCAGCAGAGGGACAGGGGGCGCCTATAACACTGAAGCTTTCTTT.